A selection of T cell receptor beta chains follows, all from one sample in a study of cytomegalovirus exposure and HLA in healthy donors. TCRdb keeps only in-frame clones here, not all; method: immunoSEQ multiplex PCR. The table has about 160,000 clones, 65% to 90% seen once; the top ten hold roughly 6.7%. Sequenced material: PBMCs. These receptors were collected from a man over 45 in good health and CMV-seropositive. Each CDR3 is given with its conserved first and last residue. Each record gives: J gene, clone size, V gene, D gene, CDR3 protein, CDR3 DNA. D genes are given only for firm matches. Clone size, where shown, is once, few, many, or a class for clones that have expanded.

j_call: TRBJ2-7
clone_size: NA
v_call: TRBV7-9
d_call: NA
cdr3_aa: CASSLAGQTEQYF
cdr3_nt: TGTGCCAGCAGCTTAGCCGGACAGACCGAGCAGTACTTC

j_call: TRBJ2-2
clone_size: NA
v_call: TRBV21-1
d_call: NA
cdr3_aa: CASSNAEADTGELFF
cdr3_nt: TGTGCCAGCAGCAACGCGGAGGCGGACACCGGGGAGCTGTTTTTT

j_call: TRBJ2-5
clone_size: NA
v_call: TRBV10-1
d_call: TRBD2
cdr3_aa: CASSVTSEETQYF
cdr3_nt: TGCGCCAGCAGTGTGACTAGCGAGGAGACCCAGTACTTC

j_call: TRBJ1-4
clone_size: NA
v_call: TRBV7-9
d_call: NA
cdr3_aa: CASSPRQATNEKLFF
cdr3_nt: TGTGCCAGCAGTCCTAGACAGGCAACTAATGAAAAACTGTTTTTT

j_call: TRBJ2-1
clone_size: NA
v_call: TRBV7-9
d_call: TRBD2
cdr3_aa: CASRLLAGGRNSEQFF
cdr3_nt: TGTGCCAGCAGACTACTAGCGGGGGGGCGTAACAGTGAGCAGTTCTTC

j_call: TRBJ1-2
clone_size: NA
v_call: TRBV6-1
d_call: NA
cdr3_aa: CASSEGGGYYGYTF
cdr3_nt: TGTGCCAGCAGTGAAGGCGGGGGATACTATGGCTACACCTTC

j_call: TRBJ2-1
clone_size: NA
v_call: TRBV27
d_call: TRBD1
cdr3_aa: CASSRPTGGLYNEQFF
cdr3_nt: TGTGCCAGCAGTCGCCCGACAGGGGGTCTCTACAATGAGCAGTTCTTC

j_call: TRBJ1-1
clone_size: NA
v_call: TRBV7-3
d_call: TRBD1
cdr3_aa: CASSSDRGTEAFF
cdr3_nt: TGTGCCAGCAGTTCAGACAGGGGAACTGAAGCTTTCTTT

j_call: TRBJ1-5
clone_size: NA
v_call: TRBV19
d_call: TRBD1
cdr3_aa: CASSQSGTGGWINQPQHF
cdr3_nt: TGTGCCAGTAGCCAGTCCGGGACAGGGGGCTGGATCAATCAGCCCCAGCATTTT

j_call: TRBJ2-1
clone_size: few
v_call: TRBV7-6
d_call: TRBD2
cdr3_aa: CASSSPHTSGGYNEQFF
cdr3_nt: TGTGCCAGCAGCTCGCCCCATACTAGCGGGGGTTACAATGAGCAGTTCTTC

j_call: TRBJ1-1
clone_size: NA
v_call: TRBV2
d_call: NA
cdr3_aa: CASSVGQVGAFF
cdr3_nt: TGTGCCAGCAGTGTAGGTCAGGTGGGAGCTTTCTTT

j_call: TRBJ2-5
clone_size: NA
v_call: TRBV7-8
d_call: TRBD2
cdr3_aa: CASSRKREGQETQYF
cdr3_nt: TGTGCCAGCAGCCGTAAGCGGGAGGGCCAGGAGACCCAGTACTTC

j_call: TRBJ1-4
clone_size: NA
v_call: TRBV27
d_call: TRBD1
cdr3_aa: CASSATGVTNEKLFF
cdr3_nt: TGTGCCAGCAGTGCAACAGGGGTGACTAATGAAAAACTGTTTTTT

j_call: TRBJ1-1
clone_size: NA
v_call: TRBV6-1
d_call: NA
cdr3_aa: CASGGTGGAFF
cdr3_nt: TGTGCCAGCGGTGGCACCGGGGGAGCTTTCTTT

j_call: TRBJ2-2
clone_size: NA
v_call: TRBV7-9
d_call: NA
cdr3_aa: CASRTSGQGGELFF
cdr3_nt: TGTGCCAGCAGGACTAGCGGACAGGGCGGGGAGCTGTTTTTT

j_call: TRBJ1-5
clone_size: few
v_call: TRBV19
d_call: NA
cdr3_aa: CASGQFGNQPQHF
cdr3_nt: TGTGCCAGCGGACAGTTTGGGAATCAGCCCCAGCATTTT

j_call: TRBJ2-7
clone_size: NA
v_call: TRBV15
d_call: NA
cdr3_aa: CATSRGDKGGEQYF
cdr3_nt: TGTGCCACCAGCAGAGGGGACAAGGGAGGGGAGCAGTACTTC

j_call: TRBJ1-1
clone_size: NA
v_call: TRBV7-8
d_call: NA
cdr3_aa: CASSLVQRGEAFF
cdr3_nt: TGTGCCAGCAGCTTAGTTCAGAGGGGGGAAGCTTTCTTT

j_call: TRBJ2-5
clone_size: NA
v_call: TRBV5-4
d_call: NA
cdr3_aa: CASSRRWGDETQYF
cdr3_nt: TGTGCCAGCAGCAGACGGTGGGGGGACGAGACCCAGTACTTC

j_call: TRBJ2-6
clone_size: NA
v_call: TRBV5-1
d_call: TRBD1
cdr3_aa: CASSFRTGGEFGANVLTF
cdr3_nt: TGCGCCAGCAGCTTTCGAACAGGGGGCGAATTTGGGGCCAACGTCCTGACTTTC

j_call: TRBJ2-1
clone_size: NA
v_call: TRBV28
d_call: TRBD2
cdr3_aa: CASSLVSGGRNEQFF
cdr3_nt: TGTGCCAGCAGTTTGGTGAGCGGGGGGAGGAATGAGCAGTTCTTC

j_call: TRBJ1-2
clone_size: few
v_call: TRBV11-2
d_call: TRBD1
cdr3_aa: CASSSIRTGPRYGYTF
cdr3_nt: TGTGCCAGCAGCTCGATCAGGACAGGGCCCCGCTATGGCTACACCTTC

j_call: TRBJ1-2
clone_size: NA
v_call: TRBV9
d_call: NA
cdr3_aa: CASNTGIVYGYTF
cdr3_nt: TGTGCCAGTAATACAGGAATAGTCTATGGCTACACCTTC

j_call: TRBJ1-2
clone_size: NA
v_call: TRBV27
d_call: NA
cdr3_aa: CASSPAGAVGYTF
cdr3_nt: TGTGCCAGCAGTCCCGCCGGCGCGGTTGGCTACACCTTC

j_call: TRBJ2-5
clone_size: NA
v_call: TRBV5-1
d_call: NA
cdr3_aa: CASSLVGHGQETQYF
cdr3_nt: TGCGCCAGCAGCTTGGTGGGCCATGGACAAGAGACCCAGTACTTC

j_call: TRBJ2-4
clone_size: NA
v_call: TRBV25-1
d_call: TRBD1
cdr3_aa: CASSETRDRSLSFQYF
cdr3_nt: TGTGCCAGCAGTGAAACCCGGGACAGGTCCTTAAGTTTTCAGTACTTC

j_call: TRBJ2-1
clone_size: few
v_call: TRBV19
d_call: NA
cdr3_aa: CASSIEGSGTYNEQFF
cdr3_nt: TGTGCCAGTAGTATAGAAGGTAGCGGCACCTACAATGAGCAGTTCTTC

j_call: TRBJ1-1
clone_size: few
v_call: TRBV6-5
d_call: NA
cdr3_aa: CATFSDMNTEAFF
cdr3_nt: TGTGCCACCTTCTCGGACATGAACACTGAAGCTTTCTTT

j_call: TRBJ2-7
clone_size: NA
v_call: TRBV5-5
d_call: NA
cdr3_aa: CASLTGTSYEQYF
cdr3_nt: TGTGCCAGCCTAACAGGGACCTCCTACGAGCAGTACTTC

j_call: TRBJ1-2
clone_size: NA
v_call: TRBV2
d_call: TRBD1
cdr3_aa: CASRLQGGSRGYTF
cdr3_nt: TGTGCCAGCAGATTACAGGGGGGTAGTCGAGGCTACACCTTC

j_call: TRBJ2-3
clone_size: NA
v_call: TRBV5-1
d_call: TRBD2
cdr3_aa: CASSLAGVADTQYF
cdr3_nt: TGCGCCAGCAGTTTAGCGGGAGTGGCAGATACGCAGTATTTT

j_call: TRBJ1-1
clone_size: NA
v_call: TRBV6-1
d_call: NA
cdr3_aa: CASSEGTVNTEAFF
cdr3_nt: TGTGCCAGCAGTGAAGGGACAGTGAACACTGAAGCTTTCTTT

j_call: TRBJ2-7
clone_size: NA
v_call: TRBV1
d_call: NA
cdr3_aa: CTSSQPVIGLAGGLYEQYF
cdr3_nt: TGCACCAGCAGCCAGCCTGTTATAGGACTAGCGGGCGGTTTATACGAGCAGTACTTC

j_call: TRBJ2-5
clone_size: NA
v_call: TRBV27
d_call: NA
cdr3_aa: CASGMRETQYF
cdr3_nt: TGTGCCAGCGGTATGCGAGAGACCCAGTACTTC

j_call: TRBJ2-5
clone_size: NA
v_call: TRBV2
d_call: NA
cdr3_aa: CASSAIFGADQETQYF
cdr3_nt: TGTGCCAGCAGTGCGATATTTGGGGCAGACCAAGAGACCCAGTACTTC

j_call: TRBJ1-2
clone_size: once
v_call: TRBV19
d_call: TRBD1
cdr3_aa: CASSRRDSANYGYTF
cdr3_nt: TGTGCCAGTAGTAGACGGGACAGCGCTAACTATGGCTACACCTTC

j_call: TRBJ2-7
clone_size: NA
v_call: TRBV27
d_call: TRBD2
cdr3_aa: CASSLAGGREQYF
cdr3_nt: TGTGCCAGCAGTTTAGCGGGGGGGCGCGAGCAGTACTTC

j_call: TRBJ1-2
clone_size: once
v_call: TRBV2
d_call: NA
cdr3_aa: CATSEGGVKYGYTF
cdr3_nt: TGTGCCACCTCCGAGGGGGGGGTGAAGTATGGCTACACCTTC

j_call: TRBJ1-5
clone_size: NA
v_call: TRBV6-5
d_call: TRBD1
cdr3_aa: CASSWGQGDRQPQHF
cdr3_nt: TGTGCCAGCAGTTGGGGACAGGGGGACCGCCAGCCCCAGCATTTT

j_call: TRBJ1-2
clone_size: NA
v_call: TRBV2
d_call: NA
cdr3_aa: CASIKGKGVLYGYTF
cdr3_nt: TGTGCCAGCATCAAGGGGAAGGGGGTCCTCTATGGCTACACCTTC

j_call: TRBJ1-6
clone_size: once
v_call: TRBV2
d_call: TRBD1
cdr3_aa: CASRQGMPFNSPLHF
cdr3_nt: TGTGCCAGCCGACAGGGGATGCCTTTCAATTCACCCCTCCACTTT

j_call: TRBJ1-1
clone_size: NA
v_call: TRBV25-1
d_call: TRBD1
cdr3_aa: CASSPQGGRNTEAFF
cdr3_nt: TGTGCCAGCAGTCCCCAGGGGGGTCGGAACACTGAAGCTTTCTTT

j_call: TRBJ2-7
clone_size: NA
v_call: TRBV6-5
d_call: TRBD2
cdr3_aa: CASSYSSGGYEQYF
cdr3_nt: TGTGCCAGCAGTTACTCCAGCGGGGGATACGAGCAGTACTTC

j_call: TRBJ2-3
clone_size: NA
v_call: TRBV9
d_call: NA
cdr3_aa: CASSGRGRVNTDTQYF
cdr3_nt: TGTGCCAGCAGCGGAAGGGGAAGGGTTAACACAGATACGCAGTATTTT

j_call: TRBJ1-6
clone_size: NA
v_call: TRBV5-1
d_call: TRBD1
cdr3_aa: CASSLAGRGDSPLHF
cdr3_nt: TGCGCCAGCAGCTTGGCCGGCAGGGGGGATTCACCCCTCCACTTT

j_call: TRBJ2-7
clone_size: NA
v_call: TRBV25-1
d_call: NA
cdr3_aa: CASRGGFSYEQYF
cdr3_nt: TGTGCCAGCAGGGGGGGTTTCTCCTACGAGCAGTACTTC

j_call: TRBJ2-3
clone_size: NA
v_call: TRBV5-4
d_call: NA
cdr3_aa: CASSAGVTDTQYF
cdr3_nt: TGTGCCAGCAGCGCCGGGGTCACAGATACGCAGTATTTT

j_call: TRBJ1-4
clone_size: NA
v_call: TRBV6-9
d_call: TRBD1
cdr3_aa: CASRQGTNEKLFF
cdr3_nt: TGTGCCAGCCGACAGGGAACTAATGAAAAACTGTTTTTT

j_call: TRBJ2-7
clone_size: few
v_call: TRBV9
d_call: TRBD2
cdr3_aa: CASSVVGTSGVEQYF
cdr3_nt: TGTGCCAGCAGCGTAGTAGGGACTAGCGGGGTCGAGCAGTACTTC

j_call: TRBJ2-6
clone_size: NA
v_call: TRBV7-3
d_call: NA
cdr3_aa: CASSPHVLLSGANVLTF
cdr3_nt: TGTGCCAGCAGCCCCCACGTACTCCTCTCTGGGGCCAACGTCCTGACTTTC

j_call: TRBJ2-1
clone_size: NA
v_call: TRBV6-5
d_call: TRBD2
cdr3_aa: CASKPLAGGPGEQFF
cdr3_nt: TGTGCCAGCAAACCCTTAGCGGGAGGGCCAGGTGAGCAGTTCTTC

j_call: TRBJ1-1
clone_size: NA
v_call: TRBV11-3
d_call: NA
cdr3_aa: CASSFPQGVWRNTEAFF
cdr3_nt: TGTGCCAGCAGCTTCCCACAGGGAGTATGGAGGAACACTGAAGCTTTCTTT

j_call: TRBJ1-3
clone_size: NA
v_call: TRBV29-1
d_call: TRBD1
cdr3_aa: CSVWDRGLNTIYF
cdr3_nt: TGCAGCGTTTGGGACAGGGGGCTGAACACCATATATTTT

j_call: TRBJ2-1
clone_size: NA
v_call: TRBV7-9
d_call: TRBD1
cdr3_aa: CASSPGTGVYEQFF
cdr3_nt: TGTGCCAGCAGCCCTGGGACAGGGGTTTATGAGCAGTTCTTC

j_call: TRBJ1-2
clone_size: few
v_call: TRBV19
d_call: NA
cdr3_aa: CASKRQTQPGYTF
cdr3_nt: TGTGCCAGTAAGCGGCAGACCCAACCTGGCTACACCTTC

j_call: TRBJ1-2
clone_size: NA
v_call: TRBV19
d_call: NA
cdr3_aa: CASSIGESGYTF
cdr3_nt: TGTGCCAGTAGTATTGGGGAGAGTGGCTACACCTTC

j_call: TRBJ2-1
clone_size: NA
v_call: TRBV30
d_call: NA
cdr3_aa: CAWSPKGIFSEQFF
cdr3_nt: TGTGCCTGGAGTCCGAAGGGGATTTTTTCTGAGCAGTTCTTC

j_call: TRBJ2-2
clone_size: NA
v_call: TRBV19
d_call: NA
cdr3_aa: CASSIVQYTGELFF
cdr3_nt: TGTGCCAGTAGTATAGTCCAATACACCGGGGAGCTGTTTTTT

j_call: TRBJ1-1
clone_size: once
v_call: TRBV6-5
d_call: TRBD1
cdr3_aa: CATHPGGRNTEAFF
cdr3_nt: TGTGCCACTCACCCAGGGGGCAGGAACACTGAAGCTTTCTTT

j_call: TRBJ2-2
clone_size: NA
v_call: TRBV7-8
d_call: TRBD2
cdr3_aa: CASSPLGLAGVTGELFF
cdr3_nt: TGTGCCAGCAGCCCCCTGGGGCTAGCGGGAGTCACCGGGGAGCTGTTTTTT